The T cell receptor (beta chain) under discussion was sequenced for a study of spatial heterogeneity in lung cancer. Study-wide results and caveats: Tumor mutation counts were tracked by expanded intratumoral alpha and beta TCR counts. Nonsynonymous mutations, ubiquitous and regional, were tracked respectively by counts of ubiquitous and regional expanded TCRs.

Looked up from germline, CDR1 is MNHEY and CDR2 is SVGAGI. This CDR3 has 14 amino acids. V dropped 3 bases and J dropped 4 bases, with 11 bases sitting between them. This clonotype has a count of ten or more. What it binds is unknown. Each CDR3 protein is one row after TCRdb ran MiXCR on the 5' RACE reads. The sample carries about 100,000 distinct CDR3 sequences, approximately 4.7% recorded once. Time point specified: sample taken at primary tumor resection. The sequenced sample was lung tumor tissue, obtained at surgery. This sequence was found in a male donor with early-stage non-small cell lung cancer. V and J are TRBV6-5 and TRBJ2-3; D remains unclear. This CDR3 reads CASSYFPRPDTQYF. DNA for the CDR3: TGTGCCAGCAGTTATTTCCCTAGACCAGATACGCAGTATTTT.